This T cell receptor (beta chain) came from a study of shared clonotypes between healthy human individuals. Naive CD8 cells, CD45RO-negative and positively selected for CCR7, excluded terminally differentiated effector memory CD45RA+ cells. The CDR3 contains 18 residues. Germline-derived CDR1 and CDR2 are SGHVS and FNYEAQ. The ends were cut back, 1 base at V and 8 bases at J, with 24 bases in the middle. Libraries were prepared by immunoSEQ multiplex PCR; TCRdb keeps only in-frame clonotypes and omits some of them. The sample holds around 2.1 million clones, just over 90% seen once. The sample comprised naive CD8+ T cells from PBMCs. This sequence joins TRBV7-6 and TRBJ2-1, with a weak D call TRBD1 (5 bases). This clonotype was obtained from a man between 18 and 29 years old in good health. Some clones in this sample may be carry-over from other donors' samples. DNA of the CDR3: TGTGCCAGCAGCTTAGGTGGGGCACGGGTTAATGGATTGGATGAGCAGTTCTTC. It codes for CASSLGGARVNGLDEQFF.